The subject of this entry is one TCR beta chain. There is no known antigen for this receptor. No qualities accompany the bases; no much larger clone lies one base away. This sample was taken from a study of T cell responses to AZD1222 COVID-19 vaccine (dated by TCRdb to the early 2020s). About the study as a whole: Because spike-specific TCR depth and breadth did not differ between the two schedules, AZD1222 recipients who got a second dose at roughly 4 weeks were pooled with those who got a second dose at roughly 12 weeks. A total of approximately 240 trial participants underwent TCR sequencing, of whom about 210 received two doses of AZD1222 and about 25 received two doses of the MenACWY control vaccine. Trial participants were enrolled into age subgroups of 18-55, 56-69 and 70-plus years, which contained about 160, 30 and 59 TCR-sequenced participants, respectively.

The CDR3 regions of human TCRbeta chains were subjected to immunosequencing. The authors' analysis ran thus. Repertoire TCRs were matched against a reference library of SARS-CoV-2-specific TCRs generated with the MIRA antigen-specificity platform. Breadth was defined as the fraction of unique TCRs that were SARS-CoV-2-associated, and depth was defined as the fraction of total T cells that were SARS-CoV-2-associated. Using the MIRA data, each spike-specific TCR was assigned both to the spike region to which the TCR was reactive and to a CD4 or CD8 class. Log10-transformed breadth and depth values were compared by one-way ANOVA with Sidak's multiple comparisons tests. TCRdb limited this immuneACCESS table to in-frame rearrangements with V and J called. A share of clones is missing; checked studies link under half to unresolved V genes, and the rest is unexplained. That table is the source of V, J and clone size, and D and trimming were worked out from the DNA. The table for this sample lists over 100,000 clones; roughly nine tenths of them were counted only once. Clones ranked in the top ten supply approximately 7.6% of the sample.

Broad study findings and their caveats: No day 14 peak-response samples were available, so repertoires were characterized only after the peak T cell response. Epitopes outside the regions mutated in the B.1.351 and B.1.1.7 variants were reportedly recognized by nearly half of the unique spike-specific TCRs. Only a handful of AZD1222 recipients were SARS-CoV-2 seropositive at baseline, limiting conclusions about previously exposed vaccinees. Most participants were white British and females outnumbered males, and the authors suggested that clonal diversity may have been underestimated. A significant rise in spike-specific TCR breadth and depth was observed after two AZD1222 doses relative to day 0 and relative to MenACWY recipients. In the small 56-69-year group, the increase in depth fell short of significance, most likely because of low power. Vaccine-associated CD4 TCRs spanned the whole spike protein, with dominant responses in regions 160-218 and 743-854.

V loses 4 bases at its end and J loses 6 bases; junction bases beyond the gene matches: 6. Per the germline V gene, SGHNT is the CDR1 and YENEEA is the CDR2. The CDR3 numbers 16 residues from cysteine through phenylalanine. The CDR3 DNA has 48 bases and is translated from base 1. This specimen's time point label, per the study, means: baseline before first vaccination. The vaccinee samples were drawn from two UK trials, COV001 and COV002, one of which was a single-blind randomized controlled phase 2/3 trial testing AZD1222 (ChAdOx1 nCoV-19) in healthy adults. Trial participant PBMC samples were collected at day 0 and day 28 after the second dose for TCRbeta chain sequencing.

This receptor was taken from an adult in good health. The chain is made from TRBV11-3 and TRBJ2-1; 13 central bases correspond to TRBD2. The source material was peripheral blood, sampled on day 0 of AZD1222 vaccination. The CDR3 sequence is CASSSRTSGSPNEQFF. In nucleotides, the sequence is TGTGCCAGCAGCTCCCGGACTAGCGGGAGCCCCAATGAGCAGTTCTTC.